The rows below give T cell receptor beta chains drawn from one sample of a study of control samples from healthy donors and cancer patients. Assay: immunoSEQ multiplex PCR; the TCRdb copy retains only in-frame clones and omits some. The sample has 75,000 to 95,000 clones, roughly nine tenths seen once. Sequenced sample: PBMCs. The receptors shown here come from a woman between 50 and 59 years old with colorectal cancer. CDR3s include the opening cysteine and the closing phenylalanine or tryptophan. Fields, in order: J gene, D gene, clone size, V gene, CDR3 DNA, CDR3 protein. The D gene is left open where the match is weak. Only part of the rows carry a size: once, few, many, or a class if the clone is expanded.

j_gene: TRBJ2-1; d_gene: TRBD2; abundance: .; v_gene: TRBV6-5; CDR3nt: TGTGCCAGCAGAGCTAGCGGGGGAAGAGGCAATGAGCAGTTCTTC; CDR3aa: CASRASGGRGNEQFF
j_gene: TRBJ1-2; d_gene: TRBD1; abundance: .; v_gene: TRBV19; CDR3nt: TGTGCCAGTAGTACCCCCGACAGGGTGCATGGCTACACCTTC; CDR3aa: CASSTPDRVHGYTF
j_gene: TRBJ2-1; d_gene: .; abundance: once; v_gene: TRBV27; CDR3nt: TGTGCCAGCAGTTTATCCCTAGCCAATGAGCAGTTCTTC; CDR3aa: CASSLSLANEQFF
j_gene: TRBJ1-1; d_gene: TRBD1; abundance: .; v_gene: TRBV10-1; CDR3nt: TGCGCCAGCAGTGCCCGGGACAGGGCGGACACTGAAGCTTTCTTT; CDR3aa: CASSARDRADTEAFF
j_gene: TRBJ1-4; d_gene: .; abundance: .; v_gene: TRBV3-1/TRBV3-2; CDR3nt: TGTGCCAGCAGCAGGGCTCCTAATGAAAAACTGTTTTTT; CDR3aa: CASSRAPNEKLFF
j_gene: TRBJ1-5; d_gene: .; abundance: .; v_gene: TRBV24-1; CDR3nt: TGTGCCACCAGTGGCAGCAATCAGCCCCAGCATTTT; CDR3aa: CATSGSNQPQHF
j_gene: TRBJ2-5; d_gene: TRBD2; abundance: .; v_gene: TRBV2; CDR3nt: TGTGCCAGCAGTGAATTCGGCCAGAAGACTAGCGGTGTAGAGACCCAGTACTTC; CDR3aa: CASSEFGQKTSGVETQYF
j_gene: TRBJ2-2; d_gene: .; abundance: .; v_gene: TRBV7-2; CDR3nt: TGTGCCAGCAGCTTAGTTAATTCCGGGGAGCTGTTTTTT; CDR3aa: CASSLVNSGELFF
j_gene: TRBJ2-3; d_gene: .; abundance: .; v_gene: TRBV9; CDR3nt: TGTGCCAGCAGCGTCAGACCCACAGATACGCAGTATTTT; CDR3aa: CASSVRPTDTQYF
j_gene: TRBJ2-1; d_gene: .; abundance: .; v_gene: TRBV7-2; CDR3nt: TGTGCCAGCAGCTTAGACGCCTGGGGTAGTGAGCAGTTCTTC; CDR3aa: CASSLDAWGSEQFF
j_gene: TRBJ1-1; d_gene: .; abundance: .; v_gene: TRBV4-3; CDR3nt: TGCGCCAGCAGCCAAGAACGGGTGAGCACTGAAGCTTTCTTT; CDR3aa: CASSQERVSTEAFF
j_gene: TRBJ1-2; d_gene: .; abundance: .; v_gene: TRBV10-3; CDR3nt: TGTGCCATCACCCGTGATGGGAAAGATGGCTACACCTTC; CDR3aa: CAITRDGKDGYTF
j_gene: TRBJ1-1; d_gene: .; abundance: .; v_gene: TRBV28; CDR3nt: TGTGCCAGCAGTTTGGTAGGCAGGACGGGAACTGAAGCTTTCTTT; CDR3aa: CASSLVGRTGTEAFF
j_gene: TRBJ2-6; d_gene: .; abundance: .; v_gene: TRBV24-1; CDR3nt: TGTGCCACCAGTATATCTGGGGCCAACGTCCTGACTTTC; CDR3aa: CATSISGANVLTF
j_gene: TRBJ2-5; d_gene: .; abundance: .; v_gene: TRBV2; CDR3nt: TGTGCCAGCAGGCGGGACAAAGAGACCCAGTACTTC; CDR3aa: CASRRDKETQYF
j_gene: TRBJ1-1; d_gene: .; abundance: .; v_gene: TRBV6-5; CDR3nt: TGTGCCAGTTCGGGATTTTTTGAAGCTTTCTTT; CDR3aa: CASSGFFEAFF
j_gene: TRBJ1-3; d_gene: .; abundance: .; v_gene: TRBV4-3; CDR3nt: TGCGCCAGCAGCCAAGGGGCGGATGTCTCTGGAAACACCATATATTTT; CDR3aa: CASSQGADVSGNTIYF
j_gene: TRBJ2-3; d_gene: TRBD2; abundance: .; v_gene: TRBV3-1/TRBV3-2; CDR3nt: TGTGCCAGCAGCCCCACTAGCGGGAGCACAGATACGCAGTATTTT; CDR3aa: CASSPTSGSTDTQYF
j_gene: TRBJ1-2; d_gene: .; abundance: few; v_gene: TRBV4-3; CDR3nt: TGCGCCAGCAGCCAAGATAGAACTAACTATGGCTACACCTTC; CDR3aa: CASSQDRTNYGYTF
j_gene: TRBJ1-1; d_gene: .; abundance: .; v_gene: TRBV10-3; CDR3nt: TGTGCCATCCGAAGGGCAACCATGAACACTGAAGCTTTCTTT; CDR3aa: CAIRRATMNTEAFF
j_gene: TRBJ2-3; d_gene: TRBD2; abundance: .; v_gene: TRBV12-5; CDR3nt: TGTGCTAGTGGTTTGACGCCCCGGGGAGGGGGCACAGATACGCAGTATTTT; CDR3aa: CASGLTPRGGGTDTQYF
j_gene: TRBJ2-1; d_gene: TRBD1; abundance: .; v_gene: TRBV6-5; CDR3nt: TGTGCCAGCAGTTACGGGACAGGGGATCAATATGAGCAGTTCTTC; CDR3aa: CASSYGTGDQYEQFF
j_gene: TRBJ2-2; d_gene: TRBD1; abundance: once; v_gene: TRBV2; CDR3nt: TGTGCCAGCAGGGGTGGACAGGGCTCGGCCGGGGAGCTGTTTTTT; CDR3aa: CASRGGQGSAGELFF
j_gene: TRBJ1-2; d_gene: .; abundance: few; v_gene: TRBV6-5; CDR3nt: TGTGCCAGCACGGAGGGAAATGGGTATGGCTACACCTTC; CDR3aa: CASTEGNGYGYTF
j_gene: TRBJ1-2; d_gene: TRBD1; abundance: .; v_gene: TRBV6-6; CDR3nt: TGTGCCAGCAGCCGAGGGACAGGGGACCTCTATGGCTACACCTTC; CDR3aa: CASSRGTGDLYGYTF
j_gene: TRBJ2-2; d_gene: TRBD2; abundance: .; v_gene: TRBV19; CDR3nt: TGTGCCAGTGACTACCCGGGAGGAAGTACCGGGGAGCTGTTTTTT; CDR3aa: CASDYPGGSTGELFF
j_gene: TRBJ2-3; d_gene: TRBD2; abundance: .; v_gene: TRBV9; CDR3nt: TGTGCCAGCAGCGGGACTAGTGTGGATACGCAGTATTTT; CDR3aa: CASSGTSVDTQYF
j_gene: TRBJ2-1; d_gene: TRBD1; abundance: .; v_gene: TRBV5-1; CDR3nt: TGCGCCAGCAGCTTGGCCGGGACAGGGTATGAGCAGTTCTTC; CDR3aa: CASSLAGTGYEQFF
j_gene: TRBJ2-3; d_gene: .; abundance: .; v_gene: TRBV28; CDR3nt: TGTGCCAGCAGTTGGAACACAGATACGCAGTATTTT; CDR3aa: CASSWNTDTQYF
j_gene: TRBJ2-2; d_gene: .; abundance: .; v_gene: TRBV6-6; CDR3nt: TGTGCCAGCAGTTACAGGGGCACCGGGGAGCTGTTTTTT; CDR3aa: CASSYRGTGELFF
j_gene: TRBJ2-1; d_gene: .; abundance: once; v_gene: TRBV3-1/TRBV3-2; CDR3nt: TGTGCCAGCAGCCAAGTCCGGGATTACAATGAGCAGTTCTTC; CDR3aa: CASSQVRDYNEQFF
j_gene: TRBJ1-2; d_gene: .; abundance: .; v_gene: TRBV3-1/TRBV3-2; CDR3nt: TGTGCCAGCAGCCAAGGGTGGTACGGCTACACCTTC; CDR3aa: CASSQGWYGYTF
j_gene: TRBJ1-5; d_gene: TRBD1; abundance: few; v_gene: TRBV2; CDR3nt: TGTGCCAGCAGTGGTGGGGGGACAGGGAGCAATCAGCCCCAGCATTTT; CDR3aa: CASSGGGTGSNQPQHF
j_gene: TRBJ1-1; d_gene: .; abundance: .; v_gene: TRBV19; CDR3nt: TGTGCCAGTACCCTAACAGCAAACACTGAAGCTTTCTTT; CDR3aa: CASTLTANTEAFF
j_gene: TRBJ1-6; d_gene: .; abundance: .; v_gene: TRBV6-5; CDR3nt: TGTGCCAGCAGTTACTCGGCATCCAATAATTCACCCCTCCACTTT; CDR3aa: CASSYSASNNSPLHF
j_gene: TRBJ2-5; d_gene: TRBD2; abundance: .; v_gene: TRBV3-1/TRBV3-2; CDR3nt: TGTGCCAGCAGCCACTCGGGACTATCCAAAGAGACCCAGTACTTC; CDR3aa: CASSHSGLSKETQYF